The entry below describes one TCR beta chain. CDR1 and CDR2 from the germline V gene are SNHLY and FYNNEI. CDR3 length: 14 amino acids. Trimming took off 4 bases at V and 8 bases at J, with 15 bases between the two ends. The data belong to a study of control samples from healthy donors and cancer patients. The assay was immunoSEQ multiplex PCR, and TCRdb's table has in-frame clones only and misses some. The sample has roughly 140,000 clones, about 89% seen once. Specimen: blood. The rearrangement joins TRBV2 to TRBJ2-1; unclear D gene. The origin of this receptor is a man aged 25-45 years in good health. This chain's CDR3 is CASSVGAQNHEQFF. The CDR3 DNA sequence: TGTGCCAGCAGTGTCGGAGCCCAGAACCATGAGCAGTTCTTC.